A selection of T cell receptor beta chains follows, all from one sample in a study of cytomegalovirus exposure and HLA in healthy donors. Profiled with immunoSEQ multiplex PCR; TCRdb holds only in-frame clones, not every one. The ten top clones account for around 0.95%, within a sample of about 190,000 clones. The source material was PBMCs. The receptors were gathered from a woman in her twenties or thirties in good health and CMV-seropositive. The CDR3 runs from the conserved cysteine through the conserved F or W. The D gene is left open where the match is weak.

j_gene	v_gene	d_gene	CDR3nt	CDR3aa
TRBJ1-4	TRBV6-1	TRBD1	TGTGCCAGCAGTGAACCGGACAGGGGGTTTGAAAAACTGTTTTTT	CASSEPDRGFEKLFF
TRBJ1-2	TRBV18	TRBD1	TGTGCCAGCTCACCGCAGGGGGCATCCAACTATGGCTACACCTTC	CASSPQGASNYGYTF
TRBJ1-3	TRBV19	-	TGTGCCAGTAGTATTATACAGGGCTCTGGAAACACCATATATTTT	CASSIIQGSGNTIYF
TRBJ2-6	TRBV19	TRBD2	TGTGCCAGTAGTTCAGCGGGAGGTACCTCTGGGGCCAACGTCCTGACTTTC	CASSSAGGTSGANVLTF
TRBJ2-5	TRBV18	TRBD1	TGTGCCAGCTCACCATTTTGGGACAGGGACTCTATCCGGGAGACCCAGTACTTC	CASSPFWDRDSIRETQYF
TRBJ2-7	TRBV2	-	TGTGCCAGTGGTGGGGACACTTCCTACGAGCAGTACTTC	CASGGDTSYEQYF
TRBJ1-2	TRBV27	-	TGTGCCAGCAGCTTATCCCGACAGCGTCGGAACTATGGCTACACCTTC	CASSLSRQRRNYGYTF
TRBJ2-5	TRBV2	-	TGTGCCAGCAGAGGGGACTTCCTCCAAGAGACCCAGTACTTC	CASRGDFLQETQYF
TRBJ2-1	TRBV9	-	TGTGCCAGCAGCCCCCGGACAGTATACAATGAGCAGTTCTTC	CASSPRTVYNEQFF
TRBJ1-3	TRBV4-1	TRBD1	TGCGCCAGCAGCCAAGGACAGGGGCCTCGCTCTGGAAACACCATATATTTT	CASSQGQGPRSGNTIYF
TRBJ1-5	TRBV5-6	-	TGTGCCAGCAGCTTTAGAGGCGGCCCGGGCAATCAGCCCCAGCATTTT	CASSFRGGPGNQPQHF
TRBJ2-7	TRBV27	-	TGTGCCAGCAGTCAGTACTACGAGCAGTACTTC	CASSQYYEQYF
TRBJ1-5	TRBV7-9	-	TGTGCCAGCAGCCCTTCGACAGGCTATCAGCCCCAGCATTTT	CASSPSTGYQPQHF
TRBJ2-6	TRBV2	-	TGTGCCAGCAGCGACTATCCCTCCTCTGGGGCCAACGTCCTGACTTTC	CASSDYPSSGANVLTF
TRBJ2-2	TRBV5-1	TRBD2	TGCGCCAGCAGCTTAGCGGGATTATATAACACCGGGGAGCTGTTTTTT	CASSLAGLYNTGELFF
TRBJ2-7	TRBV18	-	TGTGCCAGCTCACCGACAATCTACGAGCAGTACTTC	CASSPTIYEQYF
TRBJ1-1	TRBV19	-	TGTGCCAGTAGTATTGGGGGCTTAGGCACTGAAGCTTTCTTT	CASSIGGLGTEAFF